The 21 T cell receptor beta chains presented below share a single source sample, sequenced in a study of blood T cell repertoires in COVID-19. Generated by immunoSEQ multiplex PCR, the TCRdb table keeps only in-frame clones and is missing some. The sample contains tens of thousands of clones, 90% of which appear only once. Source material: peripheral blood. All receptors come from a man between 50 and 59 years old with active COVID-19.

The chain links TRBV12-5 to TRBJ2-3; TRBD2 aligns across 13 bases. The junction had 7 bases not matched to a gene; V was cut back by 5 bases and J by 5 bases. The V gene's germline CDR1 is LGHNT and CDR2 FRNRAP. This CDR3 region has 16 residues. CDR3 amino acids: CASGIALAGGQDTQYF. DNA of the CDR3: TGTGCTAGTGGTATTGCACTAGCGGGGGGGCAAGATACGCAGTATTTT.

CDR3: CASSHQSPSDYEQYF. Here the CDR3 DNA reads TGTGCCAGTAGCCACCAATCCCCGAGCGACTACGAGCAGTACTTC. This chain uses TRBV19 with TRBJ2-7; no reliable D call. Deletions cut 6 bases from V and 3 bases from J, with 18 bases between. The CDR3 covers 15 residues. Looked up from germline, CDR1 is LNHDA and CDR2 is SQIVND (reference sequence).

The rearrangement joins TRBV7-9 to TRBJ1-4; TRBD1 matches 7 bases. Trimming at V came to 6 bases and at J to 12 bases, leaving 13 bases not matched to a gene. Germline V lookup: CDR1 SEHNR, CDR2 FQNEAQ (reference sequence). There are 14 residues in the CDR3. This CDR3 reads CASSHWDSVQELFF. The CDR3 DNA reads TGTGCCAGCAGTCATTGGGACAGCGTCCAGGAACTGTTTTTT.

The chain recombines TRBV3-1 (or the pseudogene TRBV3-2) with TRBJ1-2; D uncertain. Germline values: CDR1 LGHDT, CDR2 YNNKEL (reference sequence). The CDR3 consists of 16 residues. Trimming shortened V by 0 bases and J by 1 base, and 12 bases separated the two germline ends. In nucleotides, the CDR3 is TGTGCCAGCAGCCAAGATTTGGGAGAGTATAACTATGGCTACACCTTC. This gives the protein CASSQDLGEYNYGYTF.

In its sample, this clone was seen once. V gene TRBV20-1 combines with J gene TRBJ2-1, with D tentatively TRBD1 (5 bases). The CDR3 consists of 13 residues. CDR1 and CDR2 (germline): DFQATT, SNEGSKA (reference sequence). Trimming took 3 bases from V and 7 from J, leaving 13 bases between them. The CDR3 protein is CSASRQGKNEQFF. The CDR3 DNA follows: TGCAGTGCTAGTAGGCAGGGTAAGAATGAGCAGTTCTTC.

This clone came up a few times. V usage is TRBV21-1 and J usage is TRBJ2-7; the table assigns TRBD2, which was not confirmed against the DNA. TRBV21-1 is termed a pseudogene. The CDR3 consists of 13 residues. CDR3 loop: CASSLGLTYEQYF. CDR3 nucleotides: TGTGCCAGCAGCCTCGGACTAACTTACGAGCAGTACTTC.

The chain couples TRBV19 to TRBJ2-2; D ambiguous. Per germline, CDR1 LNHDA and CDR2 SQIVND (reference sequence). Trimming took off 10 bases at V and 0 bases at J, with 27 bases between the two ends. The CDR3 length is 19 residues. The CDR3 region has the DNA TGTGCCAACAAGCCCCAGGCCCAGCCGAAACCTTCGAACACCGGGGAGCTGTTTTTT. Translated: CANKPQAQPKPSNTGELFF.

This clone was seen a single time. The gene calls are TRBV12-3 or TRBV12-4 and TRBJ1-5, with 7 bases that match TRBD1. V shed 6 bases and J 7 bases; nucleotides not matched to a gene: 6. The CDR3 spans 13 residues. The CDR3 nucleotides are TGTGCCAGCAGCCGGGACAGACGGCAGCCCCAGCATTTT. This gives the protein CASSRDRRQPQHF.

CDR3 sequence (DNA): TGTGCCAGCAGTCAACAGGGTTCTTACAATGAGCAGTTCTTC. Residues: CASSQQGSYNEQFF. This chain uses TRBV2 with TRBJ2-1; TRBD1 is a possible D gene (6 bases). In germline, CDR1 is SNHLY, CDR2 FYNNEI. The CDR3 contains 14 residues. V was shortened by 5 bases and J by 4 bases, with 12 bases between the two germline ends.

V usage is TRBV2 and J usage is TRBJ1-1; D is perhaps TRBD1 (5 bases). This CDR3 is 13 amino acids long. From germline, CDR1 is SNHLY and CDR2 FYNNEI. V dropped 5 bases and J dropped 5 bases, with 12 bases sitting between them. Here the CDR3 DNA reads TGTGCCAGCAGTCCGGGGGGTACTACTGAAGCTTTCTTT. It translates to CASSPGGTTEAFF.

In its sample, this clone was seen once. The rearrangement links TRBV10-3 to TRBJ1-2; tentatively, D is TRBD1 (6 bases). From germline, CDR1 is ENHRY and CDR2 SYGVKD. Trimming shortened V by 10 bases and J by 8 bases, and 23 bases separated the two germline ends. This CDR3 has 14 residues. CDR3 bases: TGTGCCAACAAGGGGGAGGGTCAGTCTCAGGGCTACACCTTC. It translates to CANKGEGQSQGYTF.

The J gene is TRBJ2-6, the V gene TRBV11-3, with D maybe TRBD2 (5 bases). Germline V gene data show CDR1 as SGHNT and CDR2 as YENEEA. This CDR3 contains 15 residues. V dropped 5 bases and J dropped 2 bases, with 10 bases sitting between them. The CDR3 nucleotides read TGTGCCAGCAGCCTCGGGGTAGCTGGGGCCAACGTCCTGACTTTC. Translating gives CASSLGVAGANVLTF.

The chain uses TRBV6-7 and TRBJ2-4; D is unresolved. TRBV6-7 is an ORF, and what it does is uncertain. Between the trimmed V and J ends, which lost 2 bases and 0 bases, there was a span of 20 bases. The CDR3 runs to 19 residues. CDR3 in amino acids: CASSYHRVCSREAKNIQYF. CDR3 coding DNA: TGTGCCAGCAGTTACCACCGGGTTTGCAGTAGAGAAGCCAAAAACATTCAGTACTTC.

The chain uses TRBV6-1 and TRBJ2-3, with TRBD2 matching 7 bases. The length of the CDR3 is 14 residues. The ends lost 3 bases at V and 5 bases at J; junction bases unmatched: 5. Looked up from germline, CDR1 is MNHNS and CDR2 is SASEGT. The CDR3 region is CASSDLADKDTQYF. The CDR3 bases are TGTGCCAGCAGTGACCTAGCGGACAAAGATACGCAGTATTTT.

The chain carries TRBV7-2 and TRBJ2-5; TRBD2 matches at 11 bases. Germline V gives CDR1 SGHTA, CDR2 FQGNSA. After removal of 6 bases from V and 3 bases from J, the junction contained 9 bases not matched to a gene. This CDR3 has 16 residues. The CDR3 protein is CASSRGPGLAEETQYF. The CDR3 DNA follows: TGTGCCAGCAGTAGGGGACCGGGACTAGCGGAAGAGACCCAGTACTTC.

J is TRBJ1-5 and V is TRBV6-5; 7 bases match TRBD1. The V and J ends lost 4 bases and 3 bases, in that order; junction bases with no gene match: 6. The germline CDR1 and CDR2 sequences are MNHEY and SVGAGI. CDR3 size: 15 residues. The CDR3 is CASSWHRGYNQPQHF. The DNA for the CDR3 is TGTGCCAGCAGTTGGCACAGGGGTTACAATCAGCCCCAGCATTTT.

The chain uses TRBV6-4 and TRBJ1-1; TRBD1 aligns across 8 bases. This CDR3 region has 15 residues. CDR1 MRHNA and CDR2 SNTAGT come from the germline V gene. The V and J ends lost 4 bases and 4 bases, in that order; junction bases with no gene match: 8. CDR3 DNA: TGTGCCAGCAGTGCCACTCAGGGGGCGGTCACTGAAGCTTTCTTT. This translates into CASSATQGAVTEAFF.

The chain uses TRBV7-6 and TRBJ2-1; 7 bases fit TRBD1. Germline-derived CDR1 and CDR2 are SGHVS and FNYEAQ. The CDR3 consists of 18 residues. J was trimmed by 0 bases and V by 5 bases; bases with no gene match: 13. As DNA, the CDR3 is TGTGCCAGCAGCCGGGACAGAGTAACAACGAACTCCTACAATGAGCAGTTCTTC. Translating gives CASSRDRVTTNSYNEQFF.

This clone was seen once. The chain carries TRBV28 and TRBJ2-2, with 7 positions matching TRBD2. V shed 10 bases, J shed 4 bases, and the junction held 6 bases outside the gene matches. The CDR3 is 13 residues long. Germline CDR1 and CDR2: MDHEN and SYDVKM. CDR3 region: CAILSGGTGELFF. The CDR3 DNA sequence: TGTGCCATCCTCTCGGGGGGCACCGGGGAGCTGTTTTTT.

The V and J genes are TRBV10-3 and TRBJ1-2, with TRBD1 as a possible D gene (5 bases). Trimming took 6 bases from V and 5 from J, leaving 13 bases between them. The CDR3 extends over 13 amino acids. Germline CDR1 is ENHRY and CDR2 is SYGVKD. The CDR3: CAIRGTGGYGYTF. DNA for the CDR3: TGTGCCATCAGGGGGACTGGGGGTTATGGCTACACCTTC.

This clone was recorded once. This chain uses TRBV2 with TRBJ1-5; D is perhaps TRBD1 (6 bases). V lost 2 bases and J 2 bases, leaving 7 bases between the germline ends. The CDR3 has 14 amino acids. Per germline, CDR1 SNHLY and CDR2 FYNNEI. The CDR3 DNA is TGTGCCAGCAGTGAATCAGGGGGCAATCAGCCCCAGCATTTT. Translating it yields CASSESGGNQPQHF.